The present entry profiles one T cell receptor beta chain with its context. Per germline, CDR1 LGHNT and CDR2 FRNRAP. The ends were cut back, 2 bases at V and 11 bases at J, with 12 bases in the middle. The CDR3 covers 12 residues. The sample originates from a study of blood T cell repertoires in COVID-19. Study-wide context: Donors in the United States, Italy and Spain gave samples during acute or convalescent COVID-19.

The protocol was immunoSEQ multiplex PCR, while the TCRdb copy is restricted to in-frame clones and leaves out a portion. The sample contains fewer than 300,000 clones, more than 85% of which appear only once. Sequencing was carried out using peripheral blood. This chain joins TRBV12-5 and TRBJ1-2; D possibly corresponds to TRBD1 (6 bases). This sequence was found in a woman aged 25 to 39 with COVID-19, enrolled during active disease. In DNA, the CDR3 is TGTGCTAGTGGTTTGTTAAACAGGGTTTACACCTTC. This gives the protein CASGLLNRVYTF.